In this sample, the clone carrying this T cell receptor beta chain turned up a few times. These data belong to a study of blood T cells in healthy people across ages. V shed 2 bases and J shed 2 bases, with 19 bases lying between them. Germline V gene data show CDR1 as SGHTA and CDR2 as FQGNSA. This CDR3 region has 17 residues. The use of a sample-barcoded 5' primer and a J-beta primer mix characterized a second PCR of about 7 to 12 cycles. TCRdb re-derived calls from the 5' RACE reads in MiXCR, one entry per CDR3 protein. The profile shows about 1.6 million distinct CDR3 sequences, around 36% of them singletons.

Material: blood. V is TRBV7-2 and J is TRBJ2-7, with D tentatively TRBD1 (6 bases). This clonotype was obtained from a woman aged 30 to 39 in good health. In DNA form, the CDR3 reads TGTGCCAGCAGCTTATATGGGCCCAGGGGACCTACCTACGAGCAGTACTTC. This encodes CASSLYGPRGPTYEQYF. Looking up the rest from reference TRBV7-2 and TRBJ2-7 gives the full variable domain: GAGVSQSPSNKVTEKGKDVELRCDPISGHTALYWYRQSLGQGLEFLIYFQGNSAPDKSGLPSDRFSAERTGGSVSTLTIQRTQQEDSAVYLCASSLYGPRGPTYEQYFGPGTRLTVT.